This TCR beta chain was identified in a study of cytomegalovirus exposure and HLA in healthy donors. General study results and limits: Some V segments, TRBV6-2 and TRBV6-3 among them, were indistinguishable and were therefore excluded. Data from an earlier analysis indicated that most TCR beta V segments were productive either about 87% or about 30% of the time. TCR sequences were mostly rare, though some public TCRs occurred in many donors. Researchers counted around 180 TCR beta chains as cytomegalovirus-associated.

PCR involved 60 Vbeta and 13 Jbeta primers. The protocol was immunoSEQ multiplex PCR, while the TCRdb copy is restricted to in-frame clones and leaves out a portion. The sample lists some 200,000 clones; 82% were seen once. The germline V and J ends were trimmed by 4 bases and 2 bases, with 18 bases remaining between them. This CDR3 comprises 17 residues. Germline CDR1 and CDR2: LNHDA and SQIVND (reference sequence). As concerns this clone: Its antigen is not known.

This sequence was found in a boy aged 2 to 10 in good health and CMV-seronegative. Sequencing was done on a sample of PBMCs. The chain carries TRBV19 and TRBJ2-1, with a tentative D call TRBD1 (6 bases). CDR3 coding DNA: TGTGCCAGTAGTAATCCGACAGGTAAAGGGACCTACAATGAGCAGTTCTTC. Encoded protein: CASSNPTGKGTYNEQFF.